These 24 T cell receptor beta chains share one sample of origin, sequenced in a study of control samples from healthy donors and cancer patients. Assay: immunoSEQ multiplex PCR; the TCRdb copy retains only in-frame clones and omits some. Seen here are roughly 130,000 clones, roughly 94% observed once, and the top ten hold 13% to 15%. Material for sequencing was PBMCs. These receptors all come from a man in his sixties with colorectal cancer.

The chain couples TRBV19 to TRBJ1-2, with D hard to call. This CDR3 has 14 amino acids. Trimming stripped 5 bases from V and 1 base from J, with 11 bases between. Germline values: CDR1 LNHDA, CDR2 SQIVND (reference sequence). The CDR3 coding sequence is TGTGCCAGTAGTGCCCAGCTTCATAACTATGGCTACACCTTC. Its protein product is CASSAQLHNYGYTF.

The DNA of the CDR3 is TGTGCCAGTAGTCCACAGGGGGGCTCTGAAGCTTTCTTT. It translates to CASSPQGGSEAFF. The chain uses TRBV19 and TRBJ1-1, with 8 bases that match TRBD1. CDR3 length equals 13 residues. The ends lost 5 bases at V and 6 bases at J; junction bases unmatched: 5. Germline V gene sequence: CDR1 LNHDA, CDR2 SQIVND (reference sequence).

The CDR3 DNA reads as TGTGCCAGCAGCCAACTAGCGGGGTACACGCAGTATTTT. This gives the protein CASSQLAGYTQYF. This rearrangement joins TRBV3-1 (or the pseudogene TRBV3-2) to TRBJ2-3; 9 bases line up with TRBD2. The germline V gene has CDR1 LGHDT and CDR2 YNNKEL (reference sequence). This CDR3 has 13 amino acids. V shed 2 bases, J shed 9 bases, and the junction held 3 bases outside the gene matches.

The chain combines TRBV19 with TRBJ1-6; 11 positions agree with TRBD1. The CDR3 is made up of 13 amino acids. Trimming took 8 bases from V and 8 from J; bases not matched to a gene: 2. Per the germline V gene, CDR1 is LNHDA and CDR2 is SQIVND (reference sequence). The CDR3 is CASGQGADSPLHF. CDR3 nucleotide sequence: TGTGCCAGTGGACAGGGGGCAGATTCACCCCTCCACTTT.

CDR3 DNA: TGCAGCGTCGGACAGGGAAATGAAAAACTGTTTTTT. Its protein is CSVGQGNEKLFF. The gene calls are TRBV29-1 and TRBJ1-4, with 8 bases lining up with TRBD1. The V gene's germline CDR1 is SQVTM and CDR2 ANQGSEA. V dropped 6 bases and J dropped 5; count of bases not matched to a gene: 2. The CDR3 consists of 12 residues.

The chain has TRBV5-4 and TRBJ1-1; D is unresolved. The germline V gene encodes CDR1 SGHNT and CDR2 YYREEE (reference sequence). The CDR3 spans 14 residues. V lost 0 bases, J lost 0 bases, and 6 bases lay in between. The CDR3 DNA reads TGTGCCAGCAGCTTGGCGGTAATGAACACTGAAGCTTTCTTT. Protein: CASSLAVMNTEAFF.

The rearrangement uses TRBV23-1 and TRBJ1-1; TRBD1 matches 12 bases. TRBV23-1 is an open reading frame whose function is uncertain. Trimming cost V 6 bases and J 6 bases; bases outside gene matches: 8. The CDR3 has 15 amino acids. The CDR3 bases are TGCGCCAGCAGATCCCGGGACAGGGGGCTCCCTGAAGCTTTCTTT. Translating gives CASRSRDRGLPEAFF.

The chain carries TRBV7-9 and TRBJ1-2; D remains ambiguous. This CDR3 spans 13 amino acids. Germline loops: CDR1 SEHNR, CDR2 FQNEAQ (reference sequence). V lost 1 base and J lost 1, with 4 bases in between. The CDR3 DNA sequence: TGTGCCAGCAGCTTAGGGGTTAACTATGGCTACACCTTC. It codes for CASSLGVNYGYTF.

With respect to this clone: At the DNA level, this CDR3 is encoded by other sequences in the same sample as well. The chain carries TRBV11-2 and TRBJ2-5, with a weak D call TRBD2 (6 bases). The V end was cut by 1 base, the J end by 3 bases, with 6 bases between. From germline, CDR1 is SGHAT and CDR2 FQNNGV. The CDR3 covers 13 residues. For the CDR3, the DNA is TGTGCCAGCAGCTTAGGCGGGGAAGAGACCCAGTACTTC. Translating gives CASSLGGEETQYF.

This sequence joins TRBV5-4 and TRBJ2-1; D could derive from TRBD1 or TRBD2 (5 bases each). Trimming cost V 0 bases and J 9 bases, with 16 bases left between them. The germline V gene has CDR1 SGHNT and CDR2 YYREEE (reference sequence). The CDR3 has 15 amino acids. For the CDR3, the DNA is TGTGCCAGCAGCTTGGTGGGGACCACATATGGTGAGCAGTTCTTC. Its translation: CASSLVGTTYGEQFF.

This rearrangement joins TRBV10-2 to TRBJ1-4, with 9 bases aligning to TRBD1. Germline V gene data show CDR1 as WSHSY and CDR2 as SAAADI. CDR3 length equals 13 residues. V lost 4 bases and J lost 8; bases outside the gene matches: 2. The CDR3 is CASSGTGDEKLFF. CDR3 DNA sequence: TGCGCCAGCAGTGGGACAGGGGACGAAAAACTGTTTTTT.

This chain uses TRBV7-9 with TRBJ1-6; D ambiguous. The CDR3 extends over 15 amino acids. Trimming shortened V by 2 bases and J by 5 bases, and 10 bases separated the two germline ends. Germline CDR1 SEHNR, CDR2 FQNEAQ (reference sequence). CDR3 sequence: CASSLRVRDNSPLHF. The CDR3 nucleotides are TGTGCCAGCAGCTTAAGGGTCCGAGATAATTCACCCCTCCACTTT.

The chain employs TRBV24-1 and TRBJ1-2; D unresolved. This CDR3 spans 13 amino acids. The V gene lost 3 bases and the J gene lost 4 bases, with 8 bases spanning the gap. Germline values: CDR1 KGHDR, CDR2 SFDVKD. Here the CDR3 reads CATSDVVSYGYTF. The CDR3 coding sequence is TGTGCCACCAGTGATGTGGTCAGCTATGGCTACACCTTC.

The V and J genes are TRBV4-1 and TRBJ2-7; 7 nucleotides line up with TRBD1. The germline CDR1 and CDR2 sequences are MGHRA and YSYEKL. V lost 1 base and J lost 2; bases outside the gene matches: 5. The CDR3 runs to 15 residues. The chain's CDR3 is CASSQGPGTAYEQYF. The CDR3 bases are TGCGCCAGCAGCCAAGGCCCCGGGACAGCCTACGAGCAGTACTTC.

The genes are TRBV19 and TRBJ1-2; D perhaps matches TRBD1 (5 bases). V was trimmed by 7 bases and J by 4 bases, leaving 13 bases between them. This CDR3 comprises 13 residues. Germline loops: CDR1 LNHDA, CDR2 SQIVND (reference sequence). CDR3 region: CASTMGPTYGYTF. For the CDR3, the DNA is TGTGCCAGTACGATGGGGCCGACCTATGGCTACACCTTC.

The chain employs TRBV2 and TRBJ2-7; tentatively, D is TRBD1 (6 bases). In germline, CDR1 is SNHLY, CDR2 FYNNEI. The CDR3 covers 13 residues. Deletions cut 1 base from V and 3 bases from J, with 7 bases between. CDR3 DNA: TGTGCCAGCAGTGAAGACAGGGTCTACGAGCAGTACTTC. Its protein is CASSEDRVYEQYF.

V and J are TRBV30 and TRBJ1-1; D is ambiguous. The germline V gene has CDR1 GTSNPN and CDR2 SVGIG (reference sequence). Trimming shortened V by 3 bases and J by 6 bases, and 8 bases separated the two germline ends. The CDR3 is 11 amino acids. Here the CDR3 DNA reads TGTGCCTGGAGCCCGAGGTCTGAAGCTTTCTTT. As protein: CAWSPRSEAFF.

This clone was recorded only once. The DNA of the CDR3 is TGCGCCAGCAGTCTCCCGGGACAGGGAAATCAGCCCCAGCATTTT. This codes for CASSLPGQGNQPQHF. The V call is TRBV5-1, the J call TRBJ1-5; 9 bases are a match to TRBD1. Trimming took 5 bases from V and 4 from J; bases not matched to a gene: 7. Germline V gene lookup returns CDR1 SGHRS and CDR2 YFSETQ. The CDR3 length is 15 residues.

CDR3 loop: CASSRRRTEAFF. In DNA, the CDR3 is TGTGCCAGCAGCCGTAGGAGGACTGAAGCTTTCTTT. The chain joins TRBV3-1 (or the pseudogene TRBV3-2) to TRBJ1-1; D unresolved. The CDR3 sequence is 12 residues long. Germline-derived CDR1 and CDR2 are LGHDT and YNNKEL (reference sequence). The V end lost 4 bases, the J end lost 5 bases, and 8 bases lay between the germline ends.

This rearrangement joins TRBV29-1 to TRBJ1-2; D call uncertain. Between the trimmed V and J ends, which lost 4 bases and 3 bases, there was a span of 12 bases. The CDR3 has 13 amino acids. Germline lookup yields CDR1 SQVTM and CDR2 ANQGSEA. The CDR3 loop reads CSVVLYGDYGYTF. CDR3 coding DNA: TGCAGCGTTGTTCTATACGGTGACTATGGCTACACCTTC.

Regarding this clone: One end of the junction fails to match germline, which may point to a read error. The V and J genes are TRBV6-2 or TRBV6-3 and TRBJ1-2; 7 nucleotides agree with TRBD1. The CDR3 covers 14 residues. Germline CDR1 reads MNHEY; CDR2 reads SVGEGT. This chain's CDR3 is CASSRTGAVYRYTF. DNA of the CDR3: TGTGCCAGCAGCCGCACAGGGGCTGTCTATCGCTACACCTTC.

This clone has a single count. This chain joins TRBV6-1 and TRBJ1-2; 9 bases fit TRBD1. Trimming cost V 0 bases and J 4 bases; bases outside gene matches: 3. This CDR3 comprises 15 residues. CDR1 and CDR2 from the germline V gene are MNHNS and SASEGT. The CDR3 here is CASSEAPGQGYGYTF. In DNA form, the CDR3 reads TGTGCCAGCAGTGAAGCCCCGGGACAGGGCTATGGCTACACCTTC.

The chain couples TRBV7-2 to TRBJ2-5, with 7 bases lining up with TRBD2. V was clipped by 6 bases and J by 5 bases; unmatched bases: 9. Germline CDR1 SGHTA, CDR2 FQGNSA. The CDR3 covers 14 residues. CDR3 in amino acids: CASRGGSGWETQYF. The CDR3 DNA reads as TGTGCCAGCAGGGGGGGGAGTGGTTGGGAGACCCAGTACTTC.

The chain uses TRBV7-2 and TRBJ1-2, with D possibly TRBD1 on 5 matching bases. This CDR3 is built from 18 residues. From germline, CDR1 is SGHTA and CDR2 FQGNSA. V gave up 7 bases and J gave up 6 bases, with 30 bases separating them. The CDR3 loop is CASKGPSWRQRDEHGYTF. DNA of the CDR3: TGTGCCAGCAAGGGACCCAGCTGGCGACAGCGAGATGAACATGGCTACACCTTC.